One sample yielded the 30 T cell receptor beta chains listed below, sequenced in a study of blood T cells in healthy people across ages. Combining a sample-barcoded 5' primer with a J-beta primer mix, a second PCR ran for roughly 7 to 12 cycles. TCRdb used MiXCR to reprocess the 5' RACE reads, holding one entry per CDR3 protein. The sample contains hundreds of thousands of distinct CDR3 sequences, 20% to 30% of which appear only once. The same data also went into a second study, on T cells of mothers and their children.

The sample consisted of blood. All receptors come from a boy under 18 in good health.

For the CDR3, the DNA is TGTGCCAGCAGACCTAGGGGACAGGGGGGAAACAATGAGCAGTTCTTC. Residues: CASRPRGQGGNNEQFF. This chain joins TRBV19 and TRBJ2-5; 11 nucleotides line up with TRBD1. The DNA end is more similar to TRBJ2-1, so the J call may be wrong. Germline CDR1 reads LNHDA; CDR2 reads SQIVND (reference sequence). The CDR3 loop spans 16 amino acids.

This clonotype was found a few times. V gene TRBV29-1 combines with J gene TRBJ2-2, with 12 bases lining up with TRBD1. Germline V gene sequence: CDR1 SQVTM, CDR2 ANQGSEA. Unmatched junction bases numbered 5, after V lost 3 bases and J lost 6 bases. The CDR3 has 15 amino acids. CDR3 nucleotide sequence: TGCAGCGTTGACGGGGACAGGGGGCACCCCGGGGAGCTGTTTTTT. Protein: CSVDGDRGHPGELFF.

Only one count was recorded for this clonotype. The chain combines TRBV5-6 with TRBJ1-1; 9 bases fit TRBD1. CDR1 and CDR2 (germline): SGHDT, YYEEEE. The CDR3 consists of 13 residues. The V and J ends lost 6 bases and 4 bases, in that order; junction bases with no gene match: 4. The CDR3 is CASKDRGVTEAFF. The CDR3 bases are TGTGCCAGCAAAGACAGGGGGGTCACTGAAGCTTTCTTT.

The table lists this clonotype with a few counts. V is TRBV6-1 and J is TRBJ2-1; D is perhaps TRBD2 (5 bases). The end of the DNA aligns better with TRBJ2-7, so the J call may be wrong. Germline V gene sequence: CDR1 MNHNS, CDR2 SASEGT. The CDR3 runs 14 residues. This CDR3 reads CASSVGKGAYEQYF. The CDR3 DNA reads TGTGCCAGCAGTGTTGGAAAGGGAGCCTACGAGCAGTACTTC.

A few counts support this clonotype. The V call is TRBV29-1, the J call TRBJ1-2; D may be TRBD1 (6 bases). The V end lost 7 bases, the J end lost 2 bases, and 14 bases lay between the germline ends. The germline V gene encodes CDR1 SQVTM and CDR2 ANQGSEA. The CDR3 runs to 13 residues. CDR3 in DNA: TGCAGCGCCCCATTGACAGGAAACTATGGCTACACCTTC. It encodes CSAPLTGNYGYTF.

This chain uses TRBV20-1 with TRBJ1-2; 7 bases map to TRBD1. The V gene end was trimmed by 0 bases and the J gene end by 6 bases; junction bases not matched to a gene: 7. Germline CDR1 is DFQATT and CDR2 is SNEGSKA (reference sequence). This CDR3 spans 14 amino acids. The CDR3: CSARDPAGGHGYTF. CDR3 bases: TGCAGTGCTAGAGACCCGGCAGGGGGTCATGGCTACACCTTC.

V usage is TRBV7-9 and J usage is TRBJ2-5, with TRBD2 matching over 8 bases. The DNA matches TRBJ2-1 better at its end, which makes the J call doubtful. The germline CDR1 and CDR2 sequences are SEHNR and FQNEAQ (reference sequence). This CDR3 has 14 residues. CDR3 sequence reads: CASSHGGAGNEQFF. In nucleotides, the CDR3 is TGTGCCAGCAGTCACGGGGGGGCCGGAAATGAGCAGTTCTTC.

This clonotype appeared many times. The chain carries TRBV21-1 and TRBJ2-5; the table's D call of TRBD2 was not tested on the DNA. TRBV21-1 is a pseudogene. The CDR3 spans 13 residues. Here the CDR3 DNA reads TGTGCCAGTGGGACTAGCGCACAAGAGACCCAGTACTTC. Protein: CASGTSAQETQYF.

This chain connects TRBV27 to TRBJ2-3; 14 bases agree with TRBD2. V gave up 4 bases and J gave up 7 bases; unmatched junction bases: 7. The CDR3 totals 16 residues. In germline, CDR1 is MNHEY, CDR2 SMNVEV (reference sequence). CDR3 sequence reads: CASSSRLAGGPNTQYF. The CDR3 region has the DNA TGTGCCAGCAGTTCCCGACTAGCGGGAGGGCCAAATACGCAGTATTTT.

Only a few counts were recorded for this clonotype. The genes are TRBV5-1 and TRBJ2-1, with D possibly being TRBD1 or TRBD2 (7 bases each). Germline CDR1 SGHRS, CDR2 YFSETQ. The CDR3 is 18 amino acids. Between the trimmed V and J ends, which lost 0 bases and 2 bases, there was a span of 18 bases. In DNA, the CDR3 is TGCGCCAGCAGCTTGGGTTCTTACAGGGGACTACCCTACAATGAGCAGTTCTTC. Amino acid sequence: CASSLGSYRGLPYNEQFF.

This clonotype was detected only once. V and J are TRBV2 and TRBJ2-5; 7 nucleotides line up with TRBD1. The germline V gene encodes CDR1 SNHLY and CDR2 FYNNEI. The trim removed 9 bases at V and 0 bases at J, leaving 7 bases unmatched. This CDR3 is 14 amino acids long. The CDR3 nucleotides are TGTGCCAGACCGGGACAGCCCCACCAAGAGACCCAGTACTTC. It translates to CARPGQPHQETQYF.

The rearrangement links TRBV4-2 to TRBJ2-5; D not certain. The assigned J gene may be wrong: the sequence end matches TRBJ2-1 better. CDR3 length equals 12 residues. Germline lookup yields CDR1 LGHNA and CDR2 YNFKEQ. In nucleotides, the CDR3 is TGTGCCAGCAGCCAAGATCGATATGAGCAGTTCTTC. This translates into CASSQDRYEQFF.

The gene calls are TRBV29-1 and TRBJ2-1; 9 nucleotides agree with TRBD2. The V gene's germline CDR1 is SQVTM and CDR2 ANQGSEA. The junction had 4 bases not matched to a gene; V was cut back by 4 bases and J by 3 bases. The CDR3 contains 14 residues. For the CDR3, the DNA is TGCAGCGTTGTAAGACTAGCGGACTACAATGAGCAGTTCTTC. Translation: CSVVRLADYNEQFF.

The chain employs TRBV7-6 and TRBJ1-1; tentative D call: TRBD1 (5 bases). Deletions cut 4 bases from V and 2 bases from J, with 11 bases between. CDR3 length: 14 amino acids. CDR1 is SGHVS and CDR2 is FNYEAQ in the germline V gene. CDR3 sequence reads: CASSSLTGNTEAFF. The DNA of the CDR3 is TGTGCCAGCAGCTCCCTAACAGGAAACACTGAAGCTTTCTTT.

The sample holds a few counts of this clonotype. V usage is TRBV19 and J usage is TRBJ2-1; maybe TRBD1 (6 bases). Gene TRBJ2-7 matches the end of the DNA better, so the J call may be wrong. From germline, CDR1 is LNHDA and CDR2 SQIVND (reference sequence). The CDR3 runs to 13 residues. DNA of the CDR3: TGTGCCAGTAGTACAGGGGCCATGTACGAGCAGTACTTC. Translating gives CASSTGAMYEQYF.

This clonotype occurred many times. The CDR3 reads CASSRGQSYNEQFF. CDR3 nucleotides: TGCGCCAGCAGCCGGGGCCAATCCTACAATGAGCAGTTCTTC. The chain carries TRBV4-3 and TRBJ2-1; D is perhaps TRBD1 (5 bases). The CDR3 consists of 14 residues. V lost 4 bases and J 1 base, leaving 8 bases between the germline ends. CDR1 and CDR2 (germline): LGHNA, YSLEER.

This clonotype was counted only a few times. The CDR3, as DNA: TGTGCCAGCAGCCAAGGGGCTAGCGGGAGGGTGGAGACCCAGTACTTC. It yields the protein CASSQGASGRVETQYF. This sequence joins TRBV3-1 and TRBJ2-5, with 12 bases lining up with TRBD2. Germline-derived CDR1 and CDR2 are LGHDT and YNNKEL (reference sequence). Trimming cost V 1 base and J 5 bases; bases outside gene matches: 5. The CDR3 totals 16 residues.

CDR3: CASSSSWGGENIQYF. CDR3 DNA sequence: TGTGCCAGCAGTTCCTCCTGGGGGGGAGAAAACATTCAGTACTTC. The genes are TRBV28 and TRBJ2-4; 7 nucleotides agree with TRBD2. The V segment lost 4 bases and the J segment 5 bases; nucleotides outside the gene matches: 8. This CDR3 is built from 15 residues. CDR1 and CDR2 from the germline V gene are MDHEN and SYDVKM.

This clonotype was found many times. The chain carries TRBV10-3 and TRBJ2-5, with D perhaps TRBD1 or TRBD2 (5 bases each). V was clipped by 3 bases and J by 11 bases, with 16 bases between them. Germline CDR1 and CDR2: ENHRY and SYGVKD. The CDR3 has 13 amino acids. The CDR3 is CAISDYEEEGQYF. CDR3 in DNA: TGTGCCATCAGTGACTATGAAGAAGAGGGGCAGTACTTC.

CDR3 loop: CASSPSGVIWEQYF. The CDR3 bases are TGTGCCAGCAGCCCTTCAGGGGTGATATGGGAGCAGTACTTC. This chain connects TRBV27 to TRBJ2-7; maybe TRBD1 (6 bases). The length of the CDR3 is 14 residues. Trimming removed 6 bases from V and 7 bases from J, with 19 bases in between. The V gene's germline CDR1 is MNHEY and CDR2 SMNVEV (reference sequence).

The chain joins TRBV27 to TRBJ1-3; D perhaps matches TRBD1 (6 bases). V lost 10 bases and J 2 bases, leaving 18 bases between the germline ends. The V gene's germline CDR1 is MNHEY and CDR2 SMNVEV (reference sequence). This CDR3 has 15 amino acids. CDR3 DNA sequence: TGTGCCACGGCAGGGGACCCTCGACCTGGAAACACCATATATTTT. This sequence encodes CATAGDPRPGNTIYF.

This clonotype was picked up a small number of times. A read error may produce the germline difference seen at one junction end. This chain links TRBV7-9 with TRBJ2-2; the D is unclear. Germline V CDR1 and CDR2: SEHNR, FQNEAQ (reference sequence). The CDR3 runs 13 residues. DNA of the CDR3: TGTGCCGGCAGCTTAAGGAACCCCGGGGAGCTGTTTTTT. It codes for CAGSLRNPGELFF. The full variable domain, in which reference TRBV7-9 and TRBJ2-2 provide the parts outside the CDR3, is DTGVSQNPRHKITKRGQNVTFRCDPISEHNRLYWYRQTLGQGPEFLTYFQNEAQLEKSRLLSDRFSAERPKGSFSTLEIQRTEQGDSAMYLCAGSLRNPGELFFGEGSRLTVL.

This clonotype was counted between two and nine times. The V call is TRBV6-6, the J call TRBJ1-1, with D hard to call. Trimming cost V 5 bases and J 10 bases, with 23 bases left between them. Germline CDR1 is MNHNY and CDR2 is SVGAGI (reference sequence). CDR3 length: 15 amino acids. CDR3 sequence reads: CASSPGGLTHHLAFF. Here the CDR3 DNA reads TGTGCCAGCAGTCCGGGCGGGCTTACCCACCATCTAGCTTTCTTT.

This chain connects TRBV5-1 to TRBJ1-1; D unclear. There are 14 residues in the CDR3. V lost 0 bases and J lost 6, with 12 bases in between. CDR1 is SGHRS and CDR2 is YFSETQ in the germline V gene. The CDR3 loop is CASSLDVEIAEAFF. CDR3 sequence (DNA): TGCGCCAGCAGCTTGGACGTAGAAATCGCTGAAGCTTTCTTT.

V and J are TRBV7-2 and TRBJ1-1; 7 bases line up with TRBD1. Germline CDR1 reads SGHTA; CDR2 reads FQGNSA. V dropped 2 bases and J dropped 4; count of bases not matched to a gene: 13. The CDR3 sequence is 17 residues long. Here the CDR3 reads CASSLQGVRTMGTEAFF. CDR3 DNA sequence: TGTGCCAGCAGCTTACAGGGGGTTAGGACGATGGGCACTGAAGCTTTCTTT.

This chain uses TRBV27 with TRBJ2-1, with 11 bases fitting TRBD2. The V segment lost 5 bases and the J segment 8 bases; nucleotides outside the gene matches: 14. The CDR3 is made up of 17 amino acids. Germline V gene data show CDR1 as MNHEY and CDR2 as SMNVEV (reference sequence). The CDR3 protein is CASSPPSGLAGMYEQFF. Here the CDR3 DNA reads TGTGCCAGCAGTCCTCCATCCGGACTAGCGGGCATGTATGAGCAGTTCTTC.

In this sample, this clonotype turned up many times. V is TRBV6-6 and J is TRBJ2-7; a weak D match, TRBD1 (6 bases). Germline V CDR1 and CDR2: MNHNY, SVGAGI (reference sequence). V gave up 2 bases and J gave up 5 bases, with 19 bases separating them. The CDR3 sequence is 16 residues long. CDR3 in DNA: TGTGCCAGCAGTTACGGCACCAACAGGGAGACGGACGAGCAGTACTTC. Its translation is CASSYGTNRETDEQYF.

This clonotype has just a few counts. This sequence joins TRBV18 and TRBJ1-4; a weak D match, TRBD1 (6 bases). Trimming cost V 2 bases and J 5 bases, with 15 bases left between them. The CDR3 covers 16 residues. CDR1 is KGHSH and CDR2 is LQKENI in the germline V gene. The CDR3 nucleotides read TGTGCCAGCTCACCAGATATACAGGGAGCAAATGAAAAACTGTTTTTT. This sequence encodes CASSPDIQGANEKLFF.

This clonotype was detected a few times. The chain is built from TRBV4-1 and TRBJ2-7; D is perhaps TRBD1 (5 bases). This CDR3 comprises 16 residues. Looked up from germline, CDR1 is MGHRA and CDR2 is YSYEKL. V was shortened by 2 bases and J by 0 bases, with 14 bases between the two germline ends. CDR3 DNA: TGCGCCAGCAGCCAAAAGGGGTCGGGCGACTCCTACGAGCAGTACTTC. This encodes CASSQKGSGDSYEQYF.

The chain couples TRBV5-1 to TRBJ1-4; 8 nucleotides align to TRBD1. The CDR3 has 14 amino acids. Per the germline V gene, CDR1 is SGHRS and CDR2 is YFSETQ. The ends lost 3 bases at V and 6 bases at J; junction bases unmatched: 4. CDR3 amino acids: CASSSPGQDEKLFF. CDR3 nucleotide sequence: TGCGCCAGCAGCTCACCGGGACAGGATGAAAAACTGTTTTTT.